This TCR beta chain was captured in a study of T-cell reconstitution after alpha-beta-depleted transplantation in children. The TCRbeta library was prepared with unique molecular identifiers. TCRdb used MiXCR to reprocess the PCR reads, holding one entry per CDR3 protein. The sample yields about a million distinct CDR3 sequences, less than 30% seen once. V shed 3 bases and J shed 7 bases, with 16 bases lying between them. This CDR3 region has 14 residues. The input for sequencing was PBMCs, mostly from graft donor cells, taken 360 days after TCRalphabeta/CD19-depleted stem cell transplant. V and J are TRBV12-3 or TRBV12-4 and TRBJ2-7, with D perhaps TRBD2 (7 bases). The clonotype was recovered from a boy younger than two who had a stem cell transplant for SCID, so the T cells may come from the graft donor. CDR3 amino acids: CASSFTGGLGEQYF. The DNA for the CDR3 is TGTGCCAGCAGTTTCACCGGGGGGCTGGGTGAGCAGTACTTC.